These 12 T cell receptor beta chains share one sample of origin, sequenced in a study of blood T cell repertoires in COVID-19. TCRdb's copy holds only in-frame clones and misses some; the assay was immunoSEQ multiplex PCR. The table lists roughly 270,000 clones, 75% to 90% of them singletons, with 2.5% to 3% in the top ten. Material for sequencing was PBMCs or T cells enriched from blood (not recorded which). Receptor source: a woman between 50 and 59 years old who had recovered from COVID-19.

The genes are TRBV2 and TRBJ1-5; TRBD1 is a possible D gene (5 bases). Germline V lookup: CDR1 SNHLY, CDR2 FYNNEI. The CDR3 runs to 13 residues. The CDR3 nucleotides read TGTGCGACCAGACAGCGTAGCAATCAGCCCCAGCATTTT. Amino acids: CATRQRSNQPQHF.

V gene TRBV4-1 combines with J gene TRBJ1-6; D is possibly TRBD1 (5 bases). Deletions cut 1 base from V and 5 bases from J, with 12 bases between. The CDR3 runs 16 residues. CDR1 and CDR2 (germline): MGHRA, YSYEKL. This CDR3 reads CASSQVQGTNNSPLHF. The CDR3 DNA reads as TGCGCCAGCAGCCAAGTTCAGGGTACGAATAATTCACCCCTCCACTTT.

This chain joins TRBV13 and TRBJ2-1; 12 nucleotides line up with TRBD2. With V trimmed by 3 bases and J by 7 bases, 4 bases remained unmatched. The germline V gene has CDR1 PRHDT and CDR2 FYEKMQ (reference sequence). The CDR3 length is 15 residues. The DNA of the CDR3 is TGTGCCAGCAGCTTCCGGACTAGCGGGGCGAATGAGCAGTTCTTC. This translates into CASSFRTSGANEQFF.

The chain uses TRBV18 and TRBJ1-5; no definite D call. Germline CDR1 is KGHSH and CDR2 is LQKENI. V shed 1 base and J shed 4 bases, with 11 bases lying between them. This CDR3 is built from 15 residues. CDR3 region: CASSPLAFGNQPQHF. The DNA of the CDR3 is TGTGCCAGCTCACCACTAGCATTTGGAAATCAGCCCCAGCATTTT.

The chain is built from TRBV30 and TRBJ2-2, with TRBD2 identical over 8 bases. J was trimmed by 7 bases and V by 4 bases; bases with no gene match: 8. Germline assignment: CDR1 GTSNPN and CDR2 SVGIG (reference sequence). The CDR3 has 14 amino acids. The CDR3 DNA reads TGTGCCTGGAAACCGGGACTAGGAGGCGGGGAGCTGTTTTTT. Translated: CAWKPGLGGGELFF. Supplemented by reference TRBV30 and TRBJ2-2, the full variable domain reads SQTIHQWPATLVQPVGSPLSLECTVEGTSNPNLYWYRQAAGRGLQLLFYSVGIGQISSEVPQNLSASRPQDRQFILSSKKLLLSDSGFYLCAWKPGLGGGELFFGEGSRLTVL.

The gene calls are TRBV3-1 (or the pseudogene TRBV3-2) and TRBJ2-7, with D unresolved. Germline V gene sequence: CDR1 LGHDT, CDR2 YNNKEL (reference sequence). Between the trimmed V and J ends, which lost 2 bases and 3 bases, there was a span of 8 bases. The CDR3 extends over 13 amino acids. The CDR3 sequence is CASSQQALYEQYF. The CDR3 DNA follows: TGTGCCAGCAGCCAACAGGCCCTCTACGAGCAGTACTTC.

The chain recombines TRBV6-5 with TRBJ2-7, with D possibly being TRBD1 (5 bases). Germline CDR1 reads MNHEY; CDR2 reads SVGAGI. The CDR3 spans 13 residues. V lost 6 bases to trimming and J lost 5 bases, with 14 bases between them. Here the CDR3 DNA reads TGTGCCAGCAGACTTGGACATTTCAACGAGCAGTACTTC. This sequence encodes CASRLGHFNEQYF.

DNA for the CDR3: TGCAGCGTTGAGGGCCAAAACACGGGGAAGGGCAAAAACATTCAGTACTTC. Translating it yields CSVEGQNTGKGKNIQYF. This chain uses TRBV29-1 with TRBJ2-4, with D perhaps matching TRBD2 (5 bases). This CDR3 spans 17 amino acids. Germline V CDR1 and CDR2: SQVTM, ANQGSEA. Trimming removed 3 bases at V and 3 bases at J, with 21 bases between.

The chain joins TRBV4-2 to TRBJ2-3; D is possibly TRBD2 (5 bases). V gave up 4 bases and J gave up 10 bases, with 21 bases separating them. The CDR3 has 15 residues. Germline V gives CDR1 LGHNA, CDR2 YNFKEQ. CDR3 DNA sequence: TGTGCCAGCAGCCTGGACTCCTCTAGCACAGAAGCGCAGTATTTT. Amino acids: CASSLDSSSTEAQYF.

The DNA for the CDR3 is TGCAGCGTTCGGACAGGAACCGTATATGGCTACACCTTC. Protein: CSVRTGTVYGYTF. The chain carries TRBV29-1 and TRBJ1-2; 7 bases match TRBD1. Per the germline V gene, CDR1 is SQVTM and CDR2 is ANQGSEA. With V trimmed by 5 bases and J by 5 bases, 8 bases remained unmatched. CDR3 length equals 13 residues.

The chain combines TRBV19 with TRBJ1-5, with a weak D call TRBD1 (6 bases). With 0 bases removed from V and 0 bases from J, the gap between germline ends came to 12 bases. Germline V CDR1 and CDR2: LNHDA, SQIVND (reference sequence). This CDR3 is built from 17 residues. In DNA form, the CDR3 reads TGTGCCAGTAGTATAGATCGGGACACCTATAGCAATCAGCCCCAGCATTTT. The encoded protein is CASSIDRDTYSNQPQHF.

The V call is TRBV7-9, the J call TRBJ2-5; tentative D call: TRBD2 (6 bases). The CDR3 consists of 15 residues. Germline V gives CDR1 SEHNR, CDR2 FQNEAQ (reference sequence). Trimming took 1 base from V and 3 from J, leaving 12 bases between them. CDR3 coding DNA: TGTGCCAGCAGCTTAGTCATAGCGGTAAAAGAGACCCAGTACTTC. It encodes CASSLVIAVKETQYF.